The source of this T cell receptor (beta chain) is a study of CD8 T cells in ankylosing spondylitis. There are a few counts of this clonotype. Its antigen is unknown. Findings and limits, study-wide: A TCR beta motif of about eight highly homologous variants appeared characteristic of ankylosing spondylitis blood. There were earlier reports of some motif variants in reactive arthritis synovial fluid and blood. Disease-linked clones reportedly showed significant enrichment in matched ankylosing spondylitis synovial fluid.

As the method for making TCR beta libraries, quantitative 5'-RACE with molecular barcodes was used. TCRdb analysed the 5' RACE reads with MiXCR anew, one entry per CDR3 protein. This table has approximately 350,000 distinct CDR3 sequences, approximately 20% appearing once. Per germline, CDR1 SGDLS and CDR2 YYNGEE. The length of the CDR3 is 15 residues. Trimming took 0 bases from V and 4 from J, leaving 13 bases between them. Sequenced material: blood, either unsorted or a sorted T cell fraction (not recorded which). The J gene is TRBJ2-5, the V gene TRBV9, with D perhaps matching TRBD1 (6 bases). The receptor's source is a male donor with ankylosing spondylitis or in good health (not recorded which). The CDR3 is CASSVEQGWGETQYF. CDR3 nucleotide sequence: TGTGCCAGCAGCGTAGAACAGGGTTGGGGAGAGACCCAGTACTTC. Drawing the rest from reference TRBV9 and TRBJ2-5, the complete variable domain is DSGVTQTPKHLITATGQRVTLRCSPRSGDLSVYWYQQSLDQGLQFLIQYYNGEERAKGNILERFSAQQFPDLHSELNLSSLELGDSALYFCASSVEQGWGETQYFGPGTRLLVL.